The T cell receptor (beta chain) under discussion was sequenced for a study of blood T cells in healthy people across ages. Study results and limitations: Both higher diversity and more naive CD4+ cells marked long-lived donors when set against aged donors. Strong correlation existed between TCR beta diversity and naive T cell percentage.

The CDR3 consists of 16 residues. The germline CDR1 and CDR2 sequences are SEHNR and FQNEAQ (reference sequence). In the case of this clonotype: The antigen is undetermined. One junction end does not reproduce the germline sequence, and a read error may be involved.

Next came a second PCR, run for about 7 to 12 cycles, which used a sample-barcoded 5' primer along with a J-beta primer mix. TCRdb passed the 5' RACE reads through MiXCR, listing each CDR3 protein once. Of some 1.6 million distinct CDR3 sequences detected, approximately 32% appear once; the ten largest clones hold about 11%. Every donor gave roughly 9.6 milliliters of peripheral blood. The source material was blood. The sequence derives from a woman in her twenties or thirties in good health. V gene TRBV7-9 combines with J gene TRBJ2-6, with D unresolved. This chain's CDR3 is CTSSLDVGSGANVLTF. The CDR3 DNA sequence: TGTACCAGCAGCTTAGATGTGGGCTCTGGGGCCAACGTCCTGACTTTC.